A selection of T cell receptor beta chains follows, all from one sample in a study of graft-versus-host responses after intestinal transplantation. The assay was immunoSEQ multiplex PCR, and TCRdb's table has in-frame clones only and misses some. The sample has 85,000 to 100,000 clones; roughly 82% are singletons. This material consisted of PBMCs, taken 255 days after intestinal transplant. The source of these receptors is a human patient who received an intestinal transplant, so some T cells may come from the graft donor. Each CDR3 is given with its conserved first and last residue. Fields, in order: D gene, J gene, V gene, clone size, CDR3 DNA, CDR3 protein. D genes are given only for firm matches. Clone size is not always given. Where it is, it says once, few, many or a class for expanded clones.

d_call: TRBD2; j_call: TRBJ2-1; v_call: TRBV7-2; clone_size: NA; cdr3_nt: TGTGCCGGCCGACTAGCGGGGGCGGGGAATGAGCAGTTCTTC; cdr3_aa: CAGRLAGAGNEQFF
d_call: NA; j_call: TRBJ1-1; v_call: TRBV6-5; clone_size: NA; cdr3_nt: TGTGCCAGCAGTCAACGGACAGTAACTGAAGCTTTCTTT; cdr3_aa: CASSQRTVTEAFF
d_call: TRBD1; j_call: TRBJ2-7; v_call: TRBV28; clone_size: NA; cdr3_nt: TGTGCCAGCAGGCCTCACCGGGACAGCTCACACGAGCAGTACTTC; cdr3_aa: CASRPHRDSSHEQYF
d_call: NA; j_call: TRBJ2-3; v_call: TRBV7-3; clone_size: NA; cdr3_nt: TGTGCCAGCAGCGTCGGGACTCCCTCTGATGCGCAGTATTTT; cdr3_aa: CASSVGTPSDAQYF
d_call: TRBD1; j_call: TRBJ2-7; v_call: TRBV11-2; clone_size: once; cdr3_nt: TGTGCCAGCAGCACACTCCGGGACAGGGCCTACGAGCAGTACTTC; cdr3_aa: CASSTLRDRAYEQYF
d_call: TRBD2; j_call: TRBJ2-1; v_call: TRBV13; clone_size: NA; cdr3_nt: TGTGCCAGCAGCCCCGGGCCGCTAGCGGGAAGGAATGAGCAGTTCTTC; cdr3_aa: CASSPGPLAGRNEQFF
d_call: TRBD1; j_call: TRBJ2-2; v_call: TRBV2; clone_size: once; cdr3_nt: TGTGCCAGCAGTCCGGACAGGAAAAAGAACACCGGGGAGCTGTTTTTT; cdr3_aa: CASSPDRKKNTGELFF
d_call: TRBD1; j_call: TRBJ2-7; v_call: TRBV28; clone_size: NA; cdr3_nt: TGTGCCAGCAGTTATAGGGACAGGGGGCTAGGTGAGCAGTACTTC; cdr3_aa: CASSYRDRGLGEQYF
d_call: TRBD2; j_call: TRBJ2-7; v_call: TRBV6-5; clone_size: NA; cdr3_nt: TGTGCCAGCAGTCTAGCGGGATACGAGCAGTACTTC; cdr3_aa: CASSLAGYEQYF
d_call: NA; j_call: TRBJ2-1; v_call: TRBV7-3; clone_size: NA; cdr3_nt: TGTGCCAGCAGCCCCCGAACTAGCTTCTACAATGAGCAGTTCTTC; cdr3_aa: CASSPRTSFYNEQFF
d_call: NA; j_call: TRBJ2-1; v_call: TRBV6-1; clone_size: NA; cdr3_nt: TGTGCCACAGACCTGGACGGTGGGGGATCCAATGAGCAGTTCTTC; cdr3_aa: CATDLDGGGSNEQFF
d_call: NA; j_call: TRBJ1-6; v_call: TRBV10-2; clone_size: NA; cdr3_nt: TGCGCCAGCAGTGAGAGAGGGGGCTCCTATAATTCACCCCTCCACTTT; cdr3_aa: CASSERGGSYNSPLHF
d_call: TRBD2; j_call: TRBJ2-2; v_call: TRBV30; clone_size: NA; cdr3_nt: TGTGCCTGGAAGCGACTAGCGGGGGGGCTCACCGGGGAGCTGTTTTTT; cdr3_aa: CAWKRLAGGLTGELFF
d_call: TRBD2; j_call: TRBJ2-1; v_call: TRBV27; clone_size: NA; cdr3_nt: TGTGCCAGCAGTCCCATAGCGGGAGGGGACAATGAGCAGTTCTTC; cdr3_aa: CASSPIAGGDNEQFF
d_call: NA; j_call: TRBJ1-6; v_call: TRBV6-1; clone_size: NA; cdr3_nt: TGTGCCAGCAGTGAACACAGCTCCTATAATTCACCCCTCCACTTT; cdr3_aa: CASSEHSSYNSPLHF
d_call: NA; j_call: TRBJ2-5; v_call: TRBV25-1; clone_size: few; cdr3_nt: TGTGCCAGCAGTGATATAGGCGGCCAAGAGACCCAGTACTTC; cdr3_aa: CASSDIGGQETQYF
d_call: NA; j_call: TRBJ1-1; v_call: TRBV14; clone_size: NA; cdr3_nt: TGTGCCAGCAGCCAAGTGGGTGACATGAACACTGAAGCTTTCTTT; cdr3_aa: CASSQVGDMNTEAFF
d_call: TRBD1; j_call: TRBJ2-6; v_call: TRBV9; clone_size: NA; cdr3_nt: TGTGCCAGCAGCGTAGGTGGGACAGGGGCCGGGGCCAACGTCCTGACTTTC; cdr3_aa: CASSVGGTGAGANVLTF
d_call: NA; j_call: TRBJ1-1; v_call: TRBV5-6; clone_size: NA; cdr3_nt: TGTGCCAGCAGCTTGACGCAGGGTGGGTTAGCTGAAGCTTTCTTT; cdr3_aa: CASSLTQGGLAEAFF
d_call: NA; j_call: TRBJ1-6; v_call: TRBV19; clone_size: once; cdr3_nt: TGTGCCAGTAGCCAGGGCCTTAATTCACCCCTCCACTTT; cdr3_aa: CASSQGLNSPLHF
d_call: NA; j_call: TRBJ2-2; v_call: TRBV7-9; clone_size: NA; cdr3_nt: TGTGCCAGCAGCTTTACAGTGAACACCGGGGAGCTGTTTTTT; cdr3_aa: CASSFTVNTGELFF
d_call: NA; j_call: TRBJ2-7; v_call: TRBV4-1; clone_size: NA; cdr3_nt: TGCGCCAGCAGCCGTGTTCAGGGCTACGAGCAGTACTTC; cdr3_aa: CASSRVQGYEQYF
d_call: NA; j_call: TRBJ1-2; v_call: TRBV7-8; clone_size: NA; cdr3_nt: TGTGCCAGCAGCTTGGCCGACAGGCTCTATGGCTACACCTTC; cdr3_aa: CASSLADRLYGYTF
d_call: NA; j_call: TRBJ1-5; v_call: TRBV15; clone_size: NA; cdr3_nt: TGTGCCACCAGTGAGACCCTGTCCGGCAATCAGCCCCAGCATTTT; cdr3_aa: CATSETLSGNQPQHF
d_call: NA; j_call: TRBJ1-1; v_call: TRBV5-4; clone_size: NA; cdr3_nt: TGTGCCAGCAGCTTGGGCAGGAACACTGAAGCTTTCTTT; cdr3_aa: CASSLGRNTEAFF
d_call: TRBD1; j_call: TRBJ2-1; v_call: TRBV27; clone_size: NA; cdr3_nt: TGTGCCAGCAAACCTCGACAGGGGGCTGGGAATGAGCAGTTCTTC; cdr3_aa: CASKPRQGAGNEQFF
d_call: NA; j_call: TRBJ1-2; v_call: TRBV6-1; clone_size: NA; cdr3_nt: TGTGCCAGCAGTGTTGTTACAGGAGAGAACTATGGCTACACCTTC; cdr3_aa: CASSVVTGENYGYTF
d_call: NA; j_call: TRBJ1-5; v_call: TRBV27; clone_size: NA; cdr3_nt: TGTGCCAGCAGTTTGGTACAGGGCGCATCAGAGCCCCAGCATTTT; cdr3_aa: CASSLVQGASEPQHF